One sample yielded the 12 T cell receptor beta chains listed below, sequenced in a study of cytomegalovirus exposure and HLA in healthy donors. The primer mix had 60 Vbeta and 13 Jbeta primers. The data were produced by immunoSEQ multiplex PCR, yet TCRdb's version contains in-frame clones alone and is incomplete. The table lists 150,000 to 200,000 clones, about three quarters of them singletons. The source material was PBMCs. The receptors derive from a woman aged 45-59 years in good health and CMV-seropositive.

The genes are TRBV6-5 and TRBJ2-3, with D perhaps matching TRBD1 (6 bases). Germline loops: CDR1 MNHEY, CDR2 SVGAGI. With 4 bases removed from V and 9 bases from J, the gap between germline ends came to 14 bases. This CDR3 comprises 13 residues. CDR3 loop: CASSSTTGKTQYF. The CDR3 coding sequence is TGTGCCAGCAGTTCCACCACAGGGAAAACGCAGTATTTT.

This clone turned up a few times. V is TRBV5-6 and J is TRBJ2-7, with TRBD1 matching 9 bases. Germline values: CDR1 SGHDT, CDR2 YYEEEE. V lost 0 bases and J lost 7; bases outside the gene matches: 14. This CDR3 contains 17 residues. The CDR3 protein is CASSLVSSMGQGKEQYF. The CDR3, as DNA: TGTGCCAGCAGCTTGGTTTCCTCCATGGGACAGGGAAAGGAGCAGTACTTC.

V is TRBV30 and J is TRBJ2-5; D uncertain. With 4 bases removed from V and 1 base from J, the gap between germline ends came to 10 bases. This CDR3 is 13 amino acids long. Germline values: CDR1 GTSNPN, CDR2 SVGIG (reference sequence). The DNA for the CDR3 is TGTGCCTGGACAGTACAGACCCAAGAGACCCAGTACTTC. Translated: CAWTVQTQETQYF.

The CDR3 reads CASSSTIGYTF. In DNA, the CDR3 is TGTGCCAGCAGCTCTACTATTGGCTACACCTTC. This chain links TRBV5-6 with TRBJ1-2; D unresolved. Trimming shortened V by 3 bases and J by 7 bases, and 7 bases separated the two germline ends. The CDR3 extends over 11 amino acids. In germline, CDR1 is SGHDT, CDR2 YYEEEE.

The genes are TRBV9 and TRBJ2-4; TRBD2 aligns across 11 bases. CDR3 length: 14 residues. Trimming took 3 bases from V and 8 from J; bases not matched to a gene: 4. Germline CDR1 and CDR2: SGDLS and YYNGEE. CDR3 protein: CASSAGLAADIQYF. CDR3 nucleotides: TGTGCCAGCAGCGCGGGACTAGCGGCGGACATTCAGTACTTC.

The CDR3 here is CASSQIGRARTEAFF. Here the CDR3 DNA reads TGCGCCAGCAGCCAGATAGGGAGGGCTAGAACTGAAGCTTTCTTT. This sequence joins TRBV4-1 and TRBJ1-1, with unresolved D. Germline assignment: CDR1 MGHRA and CDR2 YSYEKL. The CDR3 totals 15 residues. V was clipped by 3 bases and J by 5 bases, with 16 bases between them.

The chain joins TRBV4-1 to TRBJ1-2, with 7 nucleotides matching TRBD1. CDR1 MGHRA and CDR2 YSYEKL come from the germline V gene. V lost 0 bases and J lost 1; bases outside the gene matches: 8. The CDR3 loop spans 17 amino acids. The CDR3 loop is CASSQEGGHTVNYGYTF. CDR3 sequence (DNA): TGCGCCAGCAGCCAAGAAGGGGGCCACACCGTTAACTATGGCTACACCTTC.

The chain has TRBV9 and TRBJ2-7, with a possible D match to TRBD2 (5 bases). The CDR3 extends over 15 amino acids. Germline CDR1 is SGDLS and CDR2 is YYNGEE. Trimming cost V 3 bases and J 4 bases, with 17 bases left between them. CDR3 in amino acids: CASSEGPGGLYEQYF. The DNA of the CDR3 is TGTGCCAGCAGCGAGGGCCCAGGAGGTTTGTACGAGCAGTACTTC.

The chain employs TRBV5-5 and TRBJ2-5; D may be TRBD2 (5 bases). Germline loops: CDR1 SGHKS, CDR2 YYEKEE (reference sequence). Trimming left V 1 base short and J 4 bases short, with 11 bases between. The CDR3 covers 14 residues. CDR3 amino acids: CASSLTGRRETQYF. CDR3 in DNA: TGTGCCAGCAGCTTGACGGGAAGAAGAGAGACCCAGTACTTC.

V and J are TRBV29-1 and TRBJ1-1; TRBD1 agrees at 8 bases. CDR1 is SQVTM and CDR2 is ANQGSEA in the germline V gene. J gave up 4 bases and V 6 bases, and 16 bases lay outside the gene matches. CDR3 length equals 16 residues. The CDR3 region is CSVPGQDRAVFTEAFF. For the CDR3, the DNA is TGCAGCGTCCCGGGTCAGGACAGGGCGGTATTCACTGAAGCTTTCTTT.

V and J are TRBV2 and TRBJ2-2; possible D gene TRBD1, 7 bases. The CDR3 runs to 14 residues. The V end lost 3 bases, the J end lost 5 bases, and 10 bases lay between the germline ends. Germline V gene lookup returns CDR1 SNHLY and CDR2 FYNNEI. Here the CDR3 reads CASSDRGRTGELFF. DNA for the CDR3: TGTGCCAGCAGTGACAGGGGGAGGACCGGGGAGCTGTTTTTT.

The gene calls are TRBV10-3 and TRBJ2-7; D not certain. Germline CDR1 is ENHRY and CDR2 is SYGVKD. Trimming stripped 3 bases from V and 2 bases from J, with 14 bases between. The CDR3 is made up of 15 amino acids. The CDR3: CAISDLRSGPYEQYF. The CDR3 DNA follows: TGTGCCATCAGTGACCTGAGATCTGGTCCCTACGAGCAGTACTTC.